A selection of T cell receptor beta chains follows, all from one sample in a study of shared clonotypes between healthy human individuals. This table comes from immunoSEQ multiplex PCR, and its TCRdb copy is limited to in-frame clones, with some not included. Seen here are some 1 million clones, about three quarters observed once, and the top ten hold approximately 1.5%. Sequencing was carried out using memory CD4+ T cells sorted from blood. The receptor source for this set is a man between 18 and 29 years old in good health. CDR3s include the opening cysteine and the closing phenylalanine or tryptophan. D genes are given only for firm matches. Size is omitted from some rows. Given values are once, few, many or a class for expanded clones.

clone size: many
J gene: TRBJ1-3
V gene: TRBV4-1
D gene: -
CDR3 protein: CASSQDSRGGTLFRGNTIYF
CDR3 DNA: TGCGCCAGCAGCCAAGATTCGAGAGGGGGGACTCTTTTCCGTGGAAACACCATATATTTT

clone size: -
J gene: TRBJ2-7
V gene: TRBV4-3
D gene: -
CDR3 protein: CASSQEGRVSDEQYF
CDR3 DNA: TGCGCCAGCAGCCAAGAGGGCAGGGTGTCGGACGAGCAGTACTTC

clone size: -
J gene: TRBJ1-1
V gene: TRBV5-1
D gene: TRBD1
CDR3 protein: CASSPGDRATEAFF
CDR3 DNA: TGCGCCAGCAGCCCCGGGGACAGAGCCACTGAAGCTTTCTTT

clone size: -
J gene: TRBJ2-7
V gene: TRBV6-1
D gene: -
CDR3 protein: CASSVTDGSSYEQYF
CDR3 DNA: TGTGCCAGCAGTGTAACGGACGGCAGCTCCTACGAGCAGTACTTC

clone size: -
J gene: TRBJ2-3
V gene: TRBV13
D gene: -
CDR3 protein: CASSLVTTDTQYF
CDR3 DNA: TGTGCCAGCAGCTTAGTTACCACAGATACGCAGTATTTT

clone size: -
J gene: TRBJ2-3
V gene: TRBV19
D gene: TRBD1
CDR3 protein: CASSTPKQGDTDTQYF
CDR3 DNA: TGTGCCAGTAGTACGCCAAAGCAGGGGGACACAGATACGCAGTATTTT

clone size: once
J gene: TRBJ1-2
V gene: TRBV30
D gene: TRBD1
CDR3 protein: CACSGGLYGYTF
CDR3 DNA: TGTGCCTGTTCAGGGGGCCTCTATGGCTACACCTTC

clone size: few
J gene: TRBJ2-5
V gene: TRBV13
D gene: -
CDR3 protein: CASSPGHTQETQYF
CDR3 DNA: TGTGCCAGCAGTCCCGGACATACTCAAGAGACCCAGTACTTC

clone size: -
J gene: TRBJ2-3
V gene: TRBV29-1
D gene: TRBD1
CDR3 protein: CSAGTGTDTQYF
CDR3 DNA: TGCAGCGCAGGGACAGGGACAGATACGCAGTATTTT

clone size: -
J gene: TRBJ2-3
V gene: TRBV30
D gene: -
CDR3 protein: CAWSAGLFTDTQYF
CDR3 DNA: TGTGCCTGGAGTGCCGGACTTTTCACAGATACGCAGTATTTT

clone size: -
J gene: TRBJ1-6
V gene: TRBV28
D gene: TRBD1
CDR3 protein: CASSRTGDRAPLHF
CDR3 DNA: TGTGCCAGCAGCCGAACAGGGGACCGAGCACCCCTCCACTTT

clone size: -
J gene: TRBJ1-6
V gene: TRBV20-1
D gene: -
CDR3 protein: CSATSGSPLHF
CDR3 DNA: TGCAGTGCAACGTCGGGGTCACCCCTCCACTTT

clone size: once
J gene: TRBJ1-2
V gene: TRBV7-2
D gene: -
CDR3 protein: CASSRQSTNYGYTF
CDR3 DNA: TGTGCCAGCAGCCGTCAGTCGACGAACTATGGCTACACCTTC

clone size: -
J gene: TRBJ1-1
V gene: TRBV28
D gene: TRBD1
CDR3 protein: CASSPARGLNTEAFF
CDR3 DNA: TGTGCCAGCAGTCCTGCCAGGGGGTTGAACACTGAAGCTTTCTTT

clone size: -
J gene: TRBJ2-3
V gene: TRBV5-4
D gene: TRBD2
CDR3 protein: CASLPPLAGGRISTDTQYF
CDR3 DNA: TGTGCCAGCCTGCCCCCCCTAGCGGGGGGCCGAATTAGCACAGATACGCAGTATTTT

clone size: few
J gene: TRBJ1-4
V gene: TRBV18
D gene: -
CDR3 protein: CASSPRPGDQLFF
CDR3 DNA: TGTGCCAGCTCACCCAGACCGGGCGATCAACTGTTTTTT

clone size: few
J gene: TRBJ1-1
V gene: TRBV5-4
D gene: -
CDR3 protein: CASSADSMNTEAFF
CDR3 DNA: TGTGCCAGCAGCGCCGACAGTATGAACACTGAAGCTTTCTTT

clone size: -
J gene: TRBJ2-1
V gene: TRBV5-6
D gene: TRBD1
CDR3 protein: CASSLFDRAENEQFF
CDR3 DNA: TGTGCCAGCAGCTTGTTTGACAGGGCGGAGAATGAGCAGTTCTTC

clone size: -
J gene: TRBJ2-1
V gene: TRBV2
D gene: -
CDR3 protein: CASHPWADNEQFF
CDR3 DNA: TGTGCCAGCCACCCTTGGGCGGACAATGAGCAGTTCTTC

clone size: -
J gene: TRBJ2-6
V gene: TRBV29-1
D gene: -
CDR3 protein: CSVEGAGANVLTF
CDR3 DNA: TGCAGCGTTGAGGGGGCAGGGGCCAACGTCCTGACTTTC

clone size: -
J gene: TRBJ2-7
V gene: TRBV6-6
D gene: -
CDR3 protein: CASTGDTFYEQYF
CDR3 DNA: TGTGCCAGCACCGGGGACACCTTCTACGAGCAGTACTTC

clone size: many
J gene: TRBJ2-2
V gene: TRBV11-2
D gene: -
CDR3 protein: CASSLVQSFTGELFF
CDR3 DNA: TGTGCCAGCAGCTTAGTTCAGAGCTTCACCGGGGAGCTGTTTTTT

clone size: -
J gene: TRBJ1-2
V gene: TRBV10-3
D gene: TRBD1
CDR3 protein: CAISVDRGQGYTF
CDR3 DNA: TGTGCCATCAGTGTCGACAGGGGGCAGGGCTACACCTTC

clone size: few
J gene: TRBJ1-1
V gene: TRBV18
D gene: -
CDR3 protein: CASSPLNTEAFF
CDR3 DNA: TGTGCCAGCTCACCACTGAACACTGAAGCTTTCTTT

clone size: once
J gene: TRBJ1-4
V gene: TRBV10-2
D gene: -
CDR3 protein: CASRRPNEKLFF
CDR3 DNA: TGCGCCAGCAGACGGCCTAATGAAAAACTGTTTTTT

clone size: -
J gene: TRBJ1-6
V gene: TRBV5-1
D gene: TRBD1
CDR3 protein: CASSPSRDRGKNSPLHF
CDR3 DNA: TGCGCCAGCAGCCCCAGTCGGGACAGGGGAAAGAATTCACCCCTCCACTTT

clone size: -
J gene: TRBJ2-2
V gene: TRBV19
D gene: -
CDR3 protein: CASSKLVSAGELFF
CDR3 DNA: TGTGCCAGTAGTAAACTAGTTTCAGCCGGGGAGCTGTTTTTT

clone size: few
J gene: TRBJ1-3
V gene: TRBV9
D gene: -
CDR3 protein: CASSAGTFAGNTIYF
CDR3 DNA: TGTGCCAGCAGCGCTGGGACTTTTGCTGGAAACACCATATATTTT

clone size: -
J gene: TRBJ1-3
V gene: TRBV18
D gene: -
CDR3 protein: CASSPPTGPSGNTIYF
CDR3 DNA: TGTGCCAGCTCACCACCTACAGGGCCCTCTGGAAACACCATATATTTT

clone size: -
J gene: TRBJ1-1
V gene: TRBV5-6
D gene: -
CDR3 protein: CASSLRTGNTEAFF
CDR3 DNA: TGTGCCAGCAGCTTACGGACGGGGAACACTGAAGCTTTCTTT

clone size: -
J gene: TRBJ2-5
V gene: TRBV28
D gene: -
CDR3 protein: CATTGQYETQYF
CDR3 DNA: TGTGCCACTACCGGGCAGTACGAGACCCAGTACTTC

clone size: -
J gene: TRBJ1-2
V gene: TRBV7-2
D gene: -
CDR3 protein: CASSLGGGQGNYGYTF
CDR3 DNA: TGTGCCAGCAGCTTAGGGGGTGGGCAGGGCAACTATGGCTACACCTTC

clone size: -
J gene: TRBJ2-6
V gene: TRBV19
D gene: -
CDR3 protein: CASRGTGANVLTF
CDR3 DNA: TGTGCCAGTAGGGGGACTGGGGCCAACGTCCTGACTTTC

clone size: -
J gene: TRBJ2-1
V gene: TRBV18
D gene: -
CDR3 protein: CASSQVAEQFF
CDR3 DNA: TGTGCCAGCTCACAGGTCGCGGAGCAGTTCTTC

clone size: -
J gene: TRBJ1-1
V gene: TRBV5-4
D gene: -
CDR3 protein: CASSPGGRKDTEAFF
CDR3 DNA: TGTGCCAGCAGCCCCGGGGGCAGGAAGGACACTGAAGCTTTCTTT

clone size: many
J gene: TRBJ2-1
V gene: TRBV18
D gene: -
CDR3 protein: CASSPPSASSYNEQFF
CDR3 DNA: TGTGCCAGCTCACCACCCTCAGCCAGCTCCTACAATGAGCAGTTCTTC

clone size: -
J gene: TRBJ2-1
V gene: TRBV4-3
D gene: -
CDR3 protein: CASSQEPGNEQFF
CDR3 DNA: TGCGCCAGCAGCCAAGAACCGGGCAATGAGCAGTTCTTC

clone size: -
J gene: TRBJ2-4
V gene: TRBV4-1
D gene: -
CDR3 protein: CASSQDVGGGYFSQNIQYF
CDR3 DNA: TGCGCCAGCAGCCAAGATGTTGGGGGAGGTTACTTTAGCCAAAACATTCAGTACTTC

clone size: -
J gene: TRBJ2-1
V gene: TRBV18
D gene: TRBD1
CDR3 protein: CASSPRDSSYNEQFF
CDR3 DNA: TGTGCCAGCTCACCACGGGACAGCTCCTACAATGAGCAGTTCTTC

clone size: -
J gene: TRBJ2-5
V gene: TRBV25-1
D gene: TRBD2
CDR3 protein: CASSGLAGKYQETQYF
CDR3 DNA: TGTGCCAGCAGTGGACTAGCGGGGAAGTACCAAGAGACCCAGTACTTC

clone size: -
J gene: TRBJ2-3
V gene: TRBV30
D gene: TRBD2
CDR3 protein: CAWSTSGDTQYF
CDR3 DNA: TGTGCCTGGAGTACTAGCGGAGATACGCAGTATTTT

clone size: -
J gene: TRBJ1-2
V gene: TRBV4-2
D gene: TRBD1
CDR3 protein: CASSSDRASLYGYTF
CDR3 DNA: TGTGCCAGCAGCTCTGACAGGGCCTCTCTCTATGGCTACACCTTC

clone size: -
J gene: TRBJ1-1
V gene: TRBV9
D gene: TRBD1
CDR3 protein: CASSVVPQGAKNTEAFF
CDR3 DNA: TGTGCCAGCAGCGTAGTCCCGCAGGGGGCTAAGAACACTGAAGCTTTCTTT